The source of this TCR beta chain is a study of identical twins' blood T cells. TCRdb called the 5' RACE reads again in MiXCR, with one record for every CDR3 protein. The table includes 400,000 or so distinct CDR3 sequences, 25% to 35% detected once. Study findings and constraints: Abundant TCRbeta CDR3s overlapped more between twins than with unrelated donors.

A word on this clonotype: Its specificity is not known. The junction differs from germline at one of its ends, possibly a read error.

The CDR3 runs to 15 residues. Germline V gives CDR1 SGHRS, CDR2 YFSETQ. The chain uses TRBV5-1 and TRBJ2-1; 9 nucleotides line up with TRBD1. This sequence originates from a woman aged 18-55 years in good health. The sample taken for sequencing was PBMCs. The CDR3 spells CASSLGQGRSNEQLF. In DNA form, the CDR3 reads TGCGCCAGCAGCTTAGGACAGGGGCGAAGTAATGAGCAGTTGTTC.